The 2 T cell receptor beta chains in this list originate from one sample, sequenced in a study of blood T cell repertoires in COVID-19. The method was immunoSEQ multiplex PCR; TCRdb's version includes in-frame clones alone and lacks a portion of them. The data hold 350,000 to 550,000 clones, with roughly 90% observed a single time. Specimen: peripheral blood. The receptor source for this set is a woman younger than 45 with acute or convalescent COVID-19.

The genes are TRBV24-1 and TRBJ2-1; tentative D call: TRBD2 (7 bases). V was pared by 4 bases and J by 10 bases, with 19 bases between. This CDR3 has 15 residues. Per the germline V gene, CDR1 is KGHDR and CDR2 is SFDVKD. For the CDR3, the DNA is TGTGCCACCAGTGAGCGCAGGGGAGGGAAAACAGAGCAGTTCTTC. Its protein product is CATSERRGGKTEQFF.

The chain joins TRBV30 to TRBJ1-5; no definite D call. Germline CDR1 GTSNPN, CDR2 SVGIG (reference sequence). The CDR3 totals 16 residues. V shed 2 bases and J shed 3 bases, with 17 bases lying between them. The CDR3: CAWSPSPLLHNQPQHF. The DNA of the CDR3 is TGTGCCTGGAGTCCATCCCCCCTTTTACACAATCAGCCCCAGCATTTT.